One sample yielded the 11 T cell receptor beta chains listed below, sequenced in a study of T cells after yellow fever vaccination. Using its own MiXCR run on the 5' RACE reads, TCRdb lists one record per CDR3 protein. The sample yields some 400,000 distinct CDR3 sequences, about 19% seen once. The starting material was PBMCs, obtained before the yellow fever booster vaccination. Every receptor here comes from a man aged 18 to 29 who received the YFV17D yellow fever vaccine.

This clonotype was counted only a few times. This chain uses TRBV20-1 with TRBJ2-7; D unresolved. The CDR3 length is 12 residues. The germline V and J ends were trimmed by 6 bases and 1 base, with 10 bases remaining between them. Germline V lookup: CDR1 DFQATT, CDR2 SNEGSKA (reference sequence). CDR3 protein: CSALYSSYEQYF. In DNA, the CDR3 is TGCAGTGCCCTCTACAGTTCCTACGAGCAGTACTTC.

The CDR3 bases are TGTGCCAGCAGCTTTTCAGGGACGATTGAAGCTTTCTTT. Residues: CASSFSGTIEAFF. The chain uses TRBV11-2 and TRBJ1-1; D perhaps matches TRBD1 (5 bases). V lost 3 bases and J lost 7, with 12 bases in between. The CDR3 runs 13 residues. CDR1 and CDR2 from the germline V gene are SGHAT and FQNNGV.

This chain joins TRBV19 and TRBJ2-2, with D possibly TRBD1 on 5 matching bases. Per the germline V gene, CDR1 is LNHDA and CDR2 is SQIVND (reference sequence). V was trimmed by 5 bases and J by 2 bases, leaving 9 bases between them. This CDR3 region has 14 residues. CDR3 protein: CASSVTVNTGELFF. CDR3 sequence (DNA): TGTGCCAGTAGTGTGACAGTAAACACCGGGGAGCTGTTTTTT.

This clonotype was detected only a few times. This CDR3 is CASSLSRGDGYGYTF. CDR3 sequence (DNA): TGCGCCAGCAGCTTGTCCCGGGGCGACGGCTATGGCTACACCTTC. The genes are TRBV5-1 and TRBJ1-2, with D perhaps matching TRBD1 (5 bases). Germline V lookup: CDR1 SGHRS, CDR2 YFSETQ. The CDR3 has 15 amino acids. Trimming took off 1 base at V and 4 bases at J, with 14 bases between the two ends. Complete variable domain (other parts from reference TRBV5-1 and TRBJ1-2): KAGVTQTPRYLIKTRGQQVTLSCSPISGHRSVSWYQQTPGQGLQFLFEYFSETQRNKGNFPGRFSGRQFSNSRSEMNVSTLELGDSALYLCASSLSRGDGYGYTFGSGTRLTVV.

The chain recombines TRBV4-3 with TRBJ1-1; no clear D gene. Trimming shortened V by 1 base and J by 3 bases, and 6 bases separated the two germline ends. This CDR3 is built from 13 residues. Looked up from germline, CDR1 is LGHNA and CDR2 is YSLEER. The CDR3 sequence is CASSQAQDTEAFF. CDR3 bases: TGCGCCAGCAGCCAAGCCCAAGACACTGAAGCTTTCTTT.

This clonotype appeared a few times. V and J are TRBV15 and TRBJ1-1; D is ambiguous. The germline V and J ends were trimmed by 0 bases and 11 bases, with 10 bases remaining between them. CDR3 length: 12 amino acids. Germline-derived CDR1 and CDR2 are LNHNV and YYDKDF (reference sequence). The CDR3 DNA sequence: TGTGCCACCAGCAGAGATCATAGGTTGGCTTTCTTT. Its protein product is CATSRDHRLAFF.

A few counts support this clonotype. The CDR3 DNA is TGCGCCAGCAGAAAGGGGGACAGGGCCAGCTCCTACGAGCAGTACTTC. The encoded protein is CASRKGDRASSYEQYF. This sequence joins TRBV5-1 and TRBJ2-7, with TRBD1 matching over 9 bases. This CDR3 has 16 amino acids. Germline V gene data show CDR1 as SGHRS and CDR2 as YFSETQ. The V gene end was trimmed by 5 bases and the J gene end by 0 bases; junction bases not matched to a gene: 9.

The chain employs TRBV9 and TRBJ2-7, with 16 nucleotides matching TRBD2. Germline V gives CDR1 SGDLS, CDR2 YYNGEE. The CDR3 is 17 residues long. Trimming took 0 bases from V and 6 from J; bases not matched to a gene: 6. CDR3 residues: CASSVAGTSGGAGEQYF. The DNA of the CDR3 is TGTGCCAGCAGCGTAGCCGGGACTAGCGGGGGGGCCGGCGAGCAGTACTTC.

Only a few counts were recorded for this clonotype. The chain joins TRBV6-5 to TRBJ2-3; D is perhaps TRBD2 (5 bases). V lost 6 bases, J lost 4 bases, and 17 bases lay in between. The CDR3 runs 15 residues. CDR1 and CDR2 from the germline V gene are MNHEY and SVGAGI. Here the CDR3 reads CASSSPAGSPDTQYF. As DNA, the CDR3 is TGTGCCAGCAGCTCCCCCGCGGGTAGTCCAGATACGCAGTATTTT.

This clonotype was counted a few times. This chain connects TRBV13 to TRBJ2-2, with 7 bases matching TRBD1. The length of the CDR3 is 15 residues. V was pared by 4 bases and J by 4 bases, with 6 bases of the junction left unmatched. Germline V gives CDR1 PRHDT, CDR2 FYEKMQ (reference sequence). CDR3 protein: CASSSIYRGTGELFF. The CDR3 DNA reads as TGTGCCAGCAGCTCGATCTACAGGGGCACCGGGGAGCTGTTTTTT.

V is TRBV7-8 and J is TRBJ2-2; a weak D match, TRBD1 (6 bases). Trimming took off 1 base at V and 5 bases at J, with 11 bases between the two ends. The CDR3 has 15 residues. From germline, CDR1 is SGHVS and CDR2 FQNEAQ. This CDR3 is CASSLVTGSTGELFF. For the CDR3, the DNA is TGTGCCAGCAGCTTAGTCACAGGGTCGACCGGGGAGCTGTTTTTT.